The text below deals with one T cell receptor (beta chain). The specificity of this receptor is unknown. Base qualities are not provided; no much larger clone lies one nucleotide away. CDR1 and CDR2 were assigned from the germline V gene as MNHNS and SASEGT. From the cysteine through the phenylalanine, the CDR3 covers 13 amino acids. This entry keeps only the CDR3 DNA: 39 bases, framed from base 1. Trimming takes 6 bases from V and 5 bases from J, and the germline ends sit 11 bases apart. Positive magnetic bead selection on an AutoMACS was used to isolate CD4+ and CD8+ cells, with flow cytometry used to check purity. Clonal expansions were first screened by flow cytometry with a TCR V beta antibody panel, then characterized by TCRB deep sequencing of sorted CD8+ fractions. Isolation of peripheral blood mononuclear cells was done through Ficoll-Paque PLUS density gradient separation. DNA from CD4-enriched, CD8-enriched or PBMC samples was extracted using Nucleospin Tissue or Tissue XS kits and then quantified on a Qubit 2.0 fluorometer.

The data stem from a study of somatic mutations in cytotoxic T cells in rheumatoid arthritis (dated by TCRdb to between 2016 and 2019). Study-wide context: Before any treatment started and right after they were diagnosed, patients gave peripheral blood samples (roughly 32 ml EDTA). Patients and controls did not essentially differ in median age, which was nearly identical between the groups. The study asked whether expanded CD8+ T-cell clones in newly diagnosed, untreated rheumatoid arthritis carry somatic mutations, and used TCRB deep sequencing to characterize clonality. Some V beta antibody-stained T-cell populations were flow-sorted on a FACSAria II or Sony SH800 at nearly 100% purity, and sorted V beta1+ cells also underwent TCRB sequencing. For 60 or so rheumatoid arthritis patients and 20 healthy controls, TCRB deep sequencing was carried out. Results the study describes overall, beyond this receptor: The slight TRBV07 underrepresentation in patients was not adjusted for multiple comparisons. Viral specificity could not be ruled out by absence from virus-specific databases, and the antigen targets of the expanded CD8+ clones remained unknown. There was no significant difference in CD8+ T-cell clonality between rheumatoid arthritis patients and age-matched healthy controls. Healthy controls showed no age-related increase in CD8+ clonality, whereas patients did (Spearman r ≈ 0.49). The largest CD8+ clone made up more than 20% of CD8+ cells in about an eighth of the roughly 65 patients, and blood and synovial fluid shared several identical CD8+ TCRB sequences.

TCRB CDR3 sequencing used the immunoSEQ assay on genomic DNA. The study's own analysis went as follows. Only a few patient CD8+ clones larger than 1% matched published virus-specific TCRB sequences when compared against them. Analyses were restricted to productive TCRB rearrangements. Clonality was expressed as a Shannon entropy-based productive clonality index, with each clone defined by a unique TCRB CDR3 sequence. To calculate repertoire overlap between two samples, the template counts of each clone were considered relative to each sample's total templates. V-gene usage measured by flow cytometry correlated with TCRB sequencing V-gene usage, with a Spearman r of roughly 0.64. The table was pulled from immuneACCESS by TCRdb, which kept in-frame rearrangements only. Such tables lose some clones; where checked, under half of the loss comes from unresolved V genes, and the rest has no known cause. D and trimming come from the DNA, and the V and J calls and clone size come from that table. The sample contains 20,000 to 25,000 clones, 78% of them found a single time. The top ten constitute roughly 10% of the sample.

The rearrangement joined TRBV6-1 to TRBJ2-1, with the D segment identity uncertain. Sequencing was carried out using CD8+ T cells sorted from blood. This TCR derives from an adult with rheumatoid arthritis. CDR3 loop: CASRDGPHNEQFF. The nucleotide sequence reads as follows: TGTGCCAGCAGGGACGGCCCACACAATGAGCAGTTCTTC.